This T cell receptor beta chain was found in a study of post-analysis software for immune sequencing data. CDR3 length equals 14 residues. With 4 bases removed from V and 7 bases from J, the gap between germline ends came to 13 bases. Only a few counts were recorded for this clonotype. As yet, its antigen is unknown. TCR beta cDNA libraries had unique molecular identifiers. Between about 1 and 11 million T cells gave rise to 500,000 to 600,000 cDNA molecules. TCRdb called the PCR reads again in MiXCR, with one record for every CDR3 protein. The sample lists a few hundred thousand distinct CDR3 sequences; 36% were seen once. Study observations and caveats: About 5 TRBV segments were significantly more frequent in patients than in controls. TRBV5-6, TRBV5-1 and TRBV20-1 were among these segments. F-measure co-clustering was strong for batch-matched samples. The study found significantly lower normalized Chao1 diversity in multiple sclerosis patients than in controls.

The sequence came from a girl under 18 with multiple sclerosis. The sequenced material came from blood. V is TRBV12-3 or TRBV12-4 and J is TRBJ2-2; D might be TRBD2 (7 bases). The CDR3 DNA reads as TGTGCCAGCAGTTGCGCGGGGGCCGGCGGGGAGCTGTTTTTT. It is translated as CASSCAGAGGELFF.